The 21 T cell receptor beta chains below were found in one sample sequenced in a study of blood T cell repertoires in COVID-19. The data were produced by immunoSEQ multiplex PCR, yet TCRdb's version contains in-frame clones alone and is incomplete. The table shows more than 110,000 clones, with under 85% occurring only once. Sequenced input: PBMCs or T cells enriched from blood (not recorded which). Receptors originate from a woman aged 18-29 years who had been exposed to COVID-19.

This clone showed up just a few times. The chain recombines TRBV7-9 with TRBJ2-2; a possible D gene is TRBD2 (6 bases). Germline V gives CDR1 SEHNR, CDR2 FQNEAQ (reference sequence). The CDR3 is made up of 16 amino acids. Trimming shortened V by 3 bases and J by 6 bases, and 17 bases separated the two germline ends. The CDR3 here is CASSLGEGLAAGELFF. The CDR3, as DNA: TGTGCCAGCAGCTTGGGGGAAGGGTTAGCGGCCGGGGAGCTGTTTTTT.

The chain recombines TRBV4-3 with TRBJ2-2; D is possibly TRBD2 (6 bases). The CDR3 extends over 14 amino acids. V was shortened by 0 bases and J by 9 bases, with 11 bases between the two germline ends. Germline V gene sequence: CDR1 LGHNA, CDR2 YSLEER. CDR3 bases: TGCGCCAGCAGCCAAGATGACGCGGGGTGGGAGCTGTTTTTT. Residues: CASSQDDAGWELFF.

The chain recombines TRBV7-2 with TRBJ2-2; 7 bases are a match to TRBD1. Germline V gene sequence: CDR1 SGHTA, CDR2 FQGNSA. V trimming: 3 bases; J trimming: 5 bases; junction bases outside the gene matches: 9. The CDR3 sequence is 16 residues long. The CDR3 sequence: CASSFARQGETGELFF. CDR3 DNA: TGTGCCAGCAGCTTCGCGAGACAGGGTGAAACCGGGGAGCTGTTTTTT.

With regard to this clone: One end of the junction is discordant with germline, which a read error may explain. The chain uses TRBV20-1 and TRBJ2-4; 9 bases are a match to TRBD2. Germline V CDR1 and CDR2: DFQATT, SNEGSKA (reference sequence). The CDR3 consists of 11 residues. CDR3 residues: CSASPQAGGSF. The CDR3 DNA sequence: TGCAGTGCTAGCCCCCAAGCGGGAGGAAGCTTC.

This chain links TRBV6-6 with TRBJ1-1, with D perhaps TRBD1 (6 bases). CDR1 and CDR2 from the germline V gene are MNHNY and SVGAGI (reference sequence). V was shortened by 7 bases and J by 5 bases, with 23 bases between the two germline ends. The CDR3 is 16 amino acids. CDR3 in DNA: TGTGCCAGCACCGAAGGAACAGGGCGAGGGAAAACTGAAGCTTTCTTT. This gives the protein CASTEGTGRGKTEAFF.

The V gene is TRBV12-3 or TRBV12-4, the J gene TRBJ2-1, with D perhaps matching TRBD2 (6 bases). Deletions cut 5 bases from V and 5 bases from J, with 10 bases between. There are 13 residues in the CDR3. CDR3 nucleotides: TGTGCCAGCAGTAAGGGACTTAACAATGAGCAGTTCTTC. Protein product: CASSKGLNNEQFF.

The chain combines TRBV7-3 with TRBJ2-3; TRBD1 aligns across 10 bases. This CDR3 contains 15 residues. The J segment lost 5 bases and the V segment lost 5 bases, leaving 7 bases of the junction unmatched. Germline V gene lookup returns CDR1 SGHTA and CDR2 FQGTGA. In nucleotides, the CDR3 is TGTGCCAGCAGCCAGATGGACAGGGGGGGAGATACGCAGTATTTT. It specifies CASSQMDRGGDTQYF.

The chain couples TRBV4-1 to TRBJ2-1, with a tentative D call TRBD2 (6 bases). The CDR3 spans 15 residues. Trimming took off 1 base at V and 2 bases at J, with 9 bases between the two ends. CDR1 is MGHRA and CDR2 is YSYEKL in the germline V gene. Here the CDR3 reads CASSQVGLPYNEQFF. In nucleotides, the CDR3 is TGCGCCAGCAGCCAAGTGGGACTGCCCTACAATGAGCAGTTCTTC.

This rearrangement joins TRBV28 to TRBJ1-5; D gene uncertain. Trimming cost V 3 bases and J 4 bases, with 10 bases left between them. Germline V gives CDR1 MDHEN, CDR2 SYDVKM. The CDR3 loop spans 14 amino acids. CDR3 coding DNA: TGTGCCAGCAGTTTCGGACGGGAAAATCAGCCCCAGCATTTT. This encodes CASSFGRENQPQHF.

This chain links TRBV4-1 with TRBJ1-2; the D gene is possibly TRBD1 (6 bases). V lost 0 bases to trimming and J lost 4 bases, with 12 bases between them. From germline, CDR1 is MGHRA and CDR2 YSYEKL. The CDR3 is 15 amino acids. The CDR3 coding sequence is TGCGCCAGCAGCCAAGAAAGGGGGAACCTCTATGGCTACACCTTC. It encodes CASSQERGNLYGYTF.

The chain joins TRBV12-2 to TRBJ1-6. TRBV12-2 is a pseudogene locus. The CDR3 totals 15 residues. CDR3 sequence reads: CASRSVSSGNSPLHF. CDR3 in DNA: TGTGCAAGTCGCTCCGTTAGTAGTGGTAATTCACCCCTCCACTTT.

The chain has TRBV9 and TRBJ2-2; no clear D. Per germline, CDR1 SGDLS and CDR2 YYNGEE. This CDR3 is 13 amino acids long. V lost 0 bases and J 5 bases, leaving 5 bases between the germline ends. DNA of the CDR3: TGTGCCAGCAGCGTAGAGCTTACCGGGGAGCTGTTTTTT. This codes for CASSVELTGELFF.

The V call is TRBV7-3, the J call TRBJ2-3; D is undetermined. With 2 bases removed from V and 2 bases from J, the gap between germline ends came to 8 bases. The germline gives CDR1 SGHTA, CDR2 FQGTGA. The CDR3 extends over 14 amino acids. The CDR3 here is CASSLGRTTDTQYF. CDR3 nucleotide sequence: TGTGCCAGCAGCTTAGGCAGAACCACAGATACGCAGTATTTT.

This chain joins TRBV6-5 and TRBJ1-3; D remains ambiguous. This CDR3 has 14 amino acids. V dropped 6 bases and J dropped 2 bases, with 11 bases sitting between them. Germline V gene sequence: CDR1 MNHEY, CDR2 SVGAGI. CDR3 loop: CASSRGFPGNTIYF. The CDR3 nucleotides are TGTGCCAGCAGCCGGGGATTCCCTGGAAACACCATATATTTT.

The CDR3 DNA reads TGCGCCAGCAGCCAAGACGGACTAAGAGGCTCCTACAATGAGCAGTTCTTC. This codes for CASSQDGLRGSYNEQFF. This sequence joins TRBV4-1 and TRBJ2-1; D might be TRBD2 (6 bases). Deletions cut 0 bases from V and 0 bases from J, with 12 bases between. Germline assignment: CDR1 MGHRA and CDR2 YSYEKL. The CDR3 spans 17 residues.

The chain combines TRBV27 with TRBJ1-6; D perhaps matches TRBD1 (6 bases). The germline V and J ends were trimmed by 2 bases and 9 bases, with 11 bases remaining between them. CDR1 is MNHEY and CDR2 is SMNVEV in the germline V gene (reference sequence). This CDR3 comprises 14 residues. The CDR3: CASSLDRFPSPLHF. Here the CDR3 DNA reads TGTGCCAGCAGTTTAGACAGGTTTCCTTCACCCCTCCACTTT.

This chain connects TRBV2 to TRBJ1-6, with 7 bases identical to TRBD1. The V gene end was trimmed by 6 bases and the J gene end by 7 bases; junction bases not matched to a gene: 9. CDR1 and CDR2 (germline): SNHLY, FYNNEI. The CDR3 runs 15 residues. The CDR3 sequence is CASRGLTGRNSPLHF. In DNA form, the CDR3 reads TGTGCCAGCAGGGGGTTGACAGGGCGGAATTCACCCCTCCACTTT.

The V call is TRBV2, the J call TRBJ1-1; D not certain. The CDR3 runs to 14 residues. Germline CDR1 and CDR2: SNHLY and FYNNEI. V shed 3 bases and J shed 0 bases, with 8 bases lying between them. The CDR3 region is CASSERYLNTEAFF. The CDR3 DNA reads as TGTGCCAGCAGTGAGAGGTACTTGAACACTGAAGCTTTCTTT.

V gene TRBV4-3 combines with J gene TRBJ2-7, with 7 bases lining up with TRBD2. Germline lookup yields CDR1 LGHNA and CDR2 YSLEER. The length of the CDR3 is 17 residues. The V segment lost 0 bases and the J segment 3 bases; nucleotides outside the gene matches: 11. The CDR3: CASSQDLNGRGYYEQYF. CDR3 nucleotide sequence: TGCGCCAGCAGCCAAGATTTAAATGGGCGGGGGTACTACGAGCAGTACTTC.

CDR3 bases: TGTGCCAGCTCTCCTAACGGCAGGCAGAGCTCTGGAAACACCATATATTTT. Residues: CASSPNGRQSSGNTIYF. The chain employs TRBV18 and TRBJ1-3; no clear D gene. Germline V gene lookup returns CDR1 KGHSH and CDR2 LQKENI. Trimming shortened V by 6 bases and J by 0 bases, and 18 bases separated the two germline ends. There are 17 residues in the CDR3.

The chain combines TRBV30 with TRBJ2-7, with D perhaps TRBD2 (5 bases). Between the trimmed V and J ends, which lost 8 bases and 3 bases, there was a span of 17 bases. Germline CDR1 reads GTSNPN; CDR2 reads SVGIG (reference sequence). This CDR3 has 13 residues. The CDR3 is CAAVILGSYEQYF. The CDR3 DNA reads TGTGCCGCGGTCATTCTTGGGAGCTACGAGCAGTACTTC. The whole variable domain, filled in from reference TRBV30 and TRBJ2-7, reads SQTIHQWPATLVQPVGSPLSLECTVEGTSNPNLYWYRQAAGRGLQLLFYSVGIGQISSEVPQNLSASRPQDRQFILSSKKLLLSDSGFYLCAAVILGSYEQYFGPGTRLTVT.